This T cell receptor beta chain was documented in a study of glioma-infiltrating T cells after dendritic cell vaccination. The overall study: Glioblastoma patients came from Phase I and II dendritic cell vaccination trials.

Isocitrate dehydrogenase mutation was absent in all glioblastoma patients. This clone occurred once. The PCR used 60 V beta and 13 J beta primers. The method was immunoSEQ multiplex PCR; TCRdb's version includes in-frame clones alone and lacks a portion of them. The repertoire includes under 70,000 clones, 75% to 90% of them detected once, and 9.2% sits in the top ten. V lost 6 bases, J lost 5 bases, and 1 base stayed unmatched. The CDR3 sequence is 13 residues long. The germline V gene encodes CDR1 SNHLY and CDR2 FYNNEI. The TCR was taken from a human donor with glioblastoma. V usage is TRBV2 and J usage is TRBJ2-5, with TRBD2 matching over 12 bases. The sequenced sample was blood, obtained before dendritic cell vaccination. This CDR3 reads CASRGLAGETQYF. CDR3 DNA sequence: TGTGCCAGCAGAGGACTAGCGGGGGAGACCCAGTACTTC.